The 9 T cell receptor beta chains below all came from one sample that was sequenced in a study of neurological immune-mediated disorders. TCRdb analysed the 5' RACE reads with MiXCR anew, one entry per CDR3 protein. Of 20,000 to 30,000 distinct CDR3 sequences listed, more than 2% are singletons. The source material was PBMCs. Source of these receptors: a woman between 50 and 59 years old with multiple sclerosis.

This clonotype was recorded many times. This chain joins TRBV7-9 and TRBJ1-2, with D possibly matching TRBD1 (5 bases). The CDR3 consists of 13 residues. The germline V and J ends were trimmed by 2 bases and 7 bases, with 11 bases remaining between them. CDR1 and CDR2 (germline): SEHNR, FQNEAQ (reference sequence). The DNA of the CDR3 is TGTGCCAGCAGCTTATCCAGGGAAAGTGGCTACACCTTC. It is translated as CASSLSRESGYTF.

This clonotype was found many times. V is TRBV20-1 and J is TRBJ1-2; 7 bases are shared with TRBD1. Germline V gene lookup returns CDR1 DFQATT and CDR2 SNEGSKA (reference sequence). V lost 3 bases, J lost 4 bases, and 5 bases stayed unmatched. CDR3 length equals 13 residues. The CDR3 DNA follows: TGCAGTGCTAGCCGCGGACAGGCCTATGGCTACACCTTC. Translating gives CSASRGQAYGYTF.

The table lists this clonotype with many counts. The CDR3 DNA follows: TGTGCCAGCAGCTTAGGACGGGGGTCGAAGACCCAGTACTTC. Translation: CASSLGRGSKTQYF. This chain connects TRBV7-9 to TRBJ2-5; perhaps TRBD2 as D (6 bases). Germline CDR1 and CDR2: SEHNR and FQNEAQ (reference sequence). The CDR3 sequence is 14 residues long. V was cut by 1 base and J by 6 bases, with 12 bases left in between.

This clonotype was detected ten times or more. The CDR3: CSARKPGLAGGNEQFF. CDR3 DNA sequence: TGCAGTGCTAGAAAGCCGGGACTAGCGGGAGGGAATGAGCAGTTCTTC. The chain employs TRBV20-1 and TRBJ2-1; 16 bases map to TRBD2. The V gene end was trimmed by 2 bases and the J gene end by 7 bases; junction bases not matched to a gene: 5. The CDR3 runs 16 residues. CDR1 and CDR2 (germline): DFQATT, SNEGSKA (reference sequence).

Details on this clonotype: A read error may account for a junction end that differs from germline. This chain joins TRBV5-1 and TRBJ1-6, with 9 bases that match TRBD1. This CDR3 region has 15 residues. The germline gives CDR1 SGHRS, CDR2 YFSETQ. The CDR3: CASSLDRGLNSPLRF. The CDR3 coding sequence is TGCGCCAGCAGCTTGGACAGGGGGCTGAATTCACCCCTCCGCTTT.

This clonotype counts as medium-sized. V is TRBV4-1 and J is TRBJ1-1; 12 bases fit TRBD1. CDR3 length equals 17 residues. With 1 base clipped from V and 4 bases from J, the junction kept 7 bases outside the gene matches. The germline V gene has CDR1 MGHRA and CDR2 YSYEKL. CDR3 in DNA: TGCGCCAGCAGCCAAGGAAGGGGACAGGGGGCAGCCACTGAAGCTTTCTTT. As protein: CASSQGRGQGAATEAFF.

This clonotype was detected ten times or more. This chain links TRBV5-1 with TRBJ2-7, with 9 bases matching TRBD2. Germline CDR1 reads SGHRS; CDR2 reads YFSETQ. This CDR3 spans 14 amino acids. J gave up 0 bases and V 5 bases, and 3 bases lay outside the gene matches. The CDR3 nucleotides read TGCGCCAGCAGGCGGGAGGGATCCTCCTACGAGCAGTACTTC. Its translation is CASRREGSSYEQYF. The entire variable domain, with the rest obtained from reference TRBV5-1 and TRBJ2-7, is as follows: KAGVTQTPRYLIKTRGQQVTLSCSPISGHRSVSWYQQTPGQGLQFLFEYFSETQRNKGNFPGRFSGRQFSNSRSEMNVSTLELGDSALYLCASRREGSSYEQYFGPGTRLTVT.

This clonotype was found many times. This chain links TRBV20-1 with TRBJ1-5, with D hard to call. The CDR3 spans 12 residues. Germline values: CDR1 DFQATT, CDR2 SNEGSKA (reference sequence). V was shortened by 6 bases and J by 3 bases, with 9 bases between the two germline ends. The CDR3 DNA is TGCAGTGCCGGAGACCCCAATCAGCCCCAGCATTTT. It is translated as CSAGDPNQPQHF.

This clonotype was observed many times. The J gene is TRBJ2-3, the V gene TRBV25-1; tentatively, D is TRBD2 (5 bases). The CDR3 is 14 residues long. V gave up 4 bases and J gave up 4 bases, with 12 bases separating them. Germline-derived CDR1 and CDR2 are MGHDK and SYGVNS. CDR3 in DNA: TGTGCCAGCAGTGTGAGTGGGAGAGCAGATACGCAGTATTTT. Its protein product is CASSVSGRADTQYF.